These 13 T cell receptor beta chains were sequenced from one sample in a study of lymphopenia after photon versus proton radiotherapy. Here immunoSEQ multiplex PCR was the method, and the copy in TCRdb shows in-frame clones only, minus some. The table records roughly 4,800 clones, roughly 91% of them present only once. The material sequenced was peripheral blood, taken from a patient treated with photon-based radiotherapy. The source is a man younger than 45 with gastric cancer.

This clone was observed a handful of times. V is TRBV5-1 and J is TRBJ1-6; D is unclear. V was pared by 0 bases and J by 9 bases, with 10 bases between. The germline CDR1 and CDR2 sequences are SGHRS and YFSETQ. This CDR3 has 14 residues. The CDR3 sequence is CASSLAQEGSPLHF. CDR3 in DNA: TGCGCCAGCAGCTTGGCTCAGGAGGGTTCACCCCTCCACTTT.

The chain combines TRBV19 with TRBJ1-1, with 8 bases that match TRBD1. J gave up 10 bases and V 3 bases, and 7 bases lay outside the gene matches. In germline, CDR1 is LNHDA, CDR2 SQIVND (reference sequence). The CDR3 consists of 13 residues. CDR3 region: CASSMEAGGPAFF. CDR3 nucleotide sequence: TGTGCCAGTAGTATGGAGGCAGGGGGCCCAGCTTTCTTT.

As concerns this clone: Other DNA sequences of this sample code for an identical CDR3. The J gene is TRBJ1-4, the V gene TRBV25-1, with no clear D. Germline-derived CDR1 and CDR2 are MGHDK and SYGVNS. The length of the CDR3 is 15 residues. Deletions cut 3 bases from V and 7 bases from J, with 15 bases between. DNA of the CDR3: TGTGCCAGCAGTGACAAAATCCCAACGGGTGAAAAACTGTTTTTT. As protein: CASSDKIPTGEKLFF.

V gene TRBV6-5 combines with J gene TRBJ1-6; no reliable D call. This CDR3 comprises 15 residues. V was pared by 3 bases and J by 5 bases, with 11 bases between. CDR1 MNHEY and CDR2 SVGAGI come from the germline V gene. The CDR3, as DNA: TGTGCCAGCAGTTATGGAGGGTTCAATAATTCACCCCTCCACTTT. As protein: CASSYGGFNNSPLHF.

The rearrangement joins TRBV6-1 to TRBJ1-1; 9 bases agree with TRBD1. The CDR3 totals 13 residues. V lost 6 bases, J lost 7 bases, and 6 bases stayed unmatched. From germline, CDR1 is MNHNS and CDR2 SASEGT. Written as DNA, the CDR3 is TGTGCCAGCAGCCCAGGGGACAGGGTTGAAGCTTTCTTT. This sequence encodes CASSPGDRVEAFF.

The chain combines TRBV6-1 with TRBJ2-7, with TRBD1 as a possible D gene (6 bases). Trimming left V 4 bases short and J 2 bases short, with 12 bases between. The CDR3 is 14 amino acids. CDR1 MNHNS and CDR2 SASEGT come from the germline V gene. The CDR3 DNA is TGTGCCAGCAGTGCCTTTCAGGGGACCTACGAGCAGTACTTC. Its translation: CASSAFQGTYEQYF.

The genes are TRBV10-1 and TRBJ2-3; D remains unclear. CDR3 size: 13 residues. V dropped 9 bases and J dropped 2 bases, with 12 bases sitting between them. CDR1 WNHNN and CDR2 SYGVQD come from the germline V gene (reference sequence). The CDR3 DNA reads TGCGCCAGTGCCCCTCACCACACAGATACGCAGTATTTT. It is translated as CASAPHHTDTQYF.

The chain couples TRBV9 to TRBJ2-3; D is perhaps TRBD1 or TRBD2 (5 bases each). The germline V gene has CDR1 SGDLS and CDR2 YYNGEE. The V end was cut by 3 bases, the J end by 4 bases, with 15 bases between. This CDR3 region has 15 residues. The chain's CDR3 is CASSEGRRVPDTQYF. CDR3 nucleotide sequence: TGTGCCAGCAGCGAGGGACGGCGGGTCCCAGATACGCAGTATTTT.

This chain joins TRBV7-2 and TRBJ2-5; perhaps TRBD2 as D (6 bases). V was cut by 10 bases and J by 7 bases, with 19 bases left in between. Germline loops: CDR1 SGHTA, CDR2 FQGNSA. The CDR3 contains 13 residues. In nucleotides, the CDR3 is TGTGCCACCGGGACTCCCTTTGTGGCGACCCAGTACTTC. Translating gives CATGTPFVATQYF.

The chain combines TRBV14 with TRBJ2-2, with D possibly matching TRBD1 (6 bases). The V gene lost 4 bases and the J gene lost 2 bases, with 17 bases spanning the gap. CDR1 SGHDN and CDR2 FVKESK come from the germline V gene. CDR3 length: 17 residues. Here the CDR3 reads CASSPRADSLNTGELFF. CDR3 DNA sequence: TGTGCCAGCAGCCCCCGAGCGGACAGTTTAAACACCGGGGAGCTGTTTTTT.

The rearrangement joins TRBV25-1 to TRBJ2-1; tentative D call: TRBD2 (6 bases). Between the trimmed V and J ends, which lost 9 bases and 1 base, there was a span of 22 bases. The germline V gene encodes CDR1 MGHDK and CDR2 SYGVNS. The CDR3 consists of 17 residues. CDR3 sequence (DNA): TGTGCCAGTGCCAGCCCCGGGAGAAATGGGTCCTACAATGAGCAGTTCTTC. Translating it yields CASASPGRNGSYNEQFF.

J is TRBJ1-1 and V is TRBV5-4; D might be TRBD1 (5 bases). CDR1 is SGHNT, CDR2 YYREEE, per germline (reference sequence). This CDR3 contains 14 residues. The V and J ends lost 4 bases and 9 bases respectively, with 19 bases between them. The CDR3 DNA follows: TGTGCCAGCAGCGCCTGGGGGACGACCATTCAAGCTTTCTTT. Translating gives CASSAWGTTIQAFF.

The J gene is TRBJ1-1, the V gene TRBV27; D unresolved. The CDR3 length is 13 residues. Between the trimmed V and J ends, which lost 7 bases and 4 bases, there was a span of 13 bases. Germline V lookup: CDR1 MNHEY, CDR2 SMNVEV (reference sequence). This CDR3 is CASNDIGSTEAFF. The CDR3 nucleotides are TGTGCCAGCAACGATATAGGGAGCACTGAAGCTTTCTTT.